These 16 T cell receptor beta chains share one sample of origin, sequenced in a study of cytomegalovirus exposure and HLA in healthy donors. Both 60 Vbeta primers and 13 Jbeta primers went into the PCR. Sequenced by immunoSEQ multiplex PCR; TCRdb stores in-frame clones only, minus some. This sample's table reports 100,000 to 150,000 clones. Sequenced material: PBMCs. The receptors come from a man aged 30 to 45 in good health and CMV-seronegative.

V gene TRBV28 combines with J gene TRBJ1-1, with D perhaps TRBD1 (6 bases). Germline CDR1 reads MDHEN; CDR2 reads SYDVKM. Trimming cost V 5 bases and J 1 base, with 17 bases left between them. The CDR3 is 16 amino acids. For the CDR3, the DNA is TGTGCCAGCAGTCTCGGACCGGGGGGGGCGAACACTGAAGCTTTCTTT. It yields the protein CASSLGPGGANTEAFF. Supplemented by reference TRBV28 and TRBJ1-1, the full variable domain reads DVKVTQSSRYLVKRTGEKVFLECVQDMDHENMFWYRQDPGLGLRLIYFSYDVKMKEKGDIPEGYSVSREKKERFSLILESASTNQTSMYLCASSLGPGGANTEAFFGQGTRLTVV.

The rearrangement joins TRBV11-2 to TRBJ2-2; 10 nucleotides match TRBD2. The CDR3 spans 17 residues. CDR1 SGHAT and CDR2 FQNNGV come from the germline V gene. The J segment lost 7 bases and the V segment lost 5 bases, leaving 13 bases of the junction unmatched. The chain's CDR3 is CASSNPSGRAALGELFF. For the CDR3, the DNA is TGTGCCAGCAGCAACCCCAGCGGGAGGGCTGCTCTCGGGGAGCTGTTTTTT. Full variable domain (rest looked up from reference TRBV11-2 and TRBJ2-2): EAGVAQSPRYKIIEKRQSVAFWCNPISGHATLYWYQQILGQGPKLLIQFQNNGVVDDSQLPKDRFSAERLKGVDSTLKIQPAKLEDSAVYLCASSNPSGRAALGELFFGEGSRLTVL.

The genes are TRBV2 and TRBJ2-3; TRBD2 aligns across 16 bases. This CDR3 has 20 amino acids. Trimming removed 5 bases from V and 3 bases from J; junction bases left unmatched: 14. CDR1 SNHLY and CDR2 FYNNEI come from the germline V gene. The CDR3 region is CASSLTGTSGRARVTDTQYF. The CDR3 DNA reads as TGTGCCAGCAGTCTTACCGGGACTAGCGGGAGGGCCAGGGTTACAGATACGCAGTATTTT.

The chain couples TRBV6-1 to TRBJ2-5, with D tentatively TRBD1 (6 bases). Germline lookup yields CDR1 MNHNS and CDR2 SASEGT. The CDR3 has 17 amino acids. V was shortened by 3 bases and J by 2 bases, with 19 bases between the two germline ends. The CDR3: CASSEGTKGLGQETQYF. The CDR3 DNA sequence: TGTGCCAGCAGTGAGGGGACAAAGGGGCTTGGGCAAGAGACCCAGTACTTC.

The V and J genes are TRBV11-1 and TRBJ2-1; D is perhaps TRBD2 (6 bases). Trimming took off 5 bases at V and 2 bases at J, with 16 bases between the two ends. The germline CDR1 and CDR2 sequences are SGHAT and FQDESV (reference sequence). This CDR3 is built from 16 residues. The CDR3 DNA sequence: TGTGCCAGCAGCCCTCCGGATCGGAGGGCCTACAATGAGCAGTTCTTC. Protein sequence: CASSPPDRRAYNEQFF.

The rearrangement links TRBV6-5 to TRBJ1-6; D gene ambiguous. This CDR3 is built from 15 residues. Germline loops: CDR1 MNHEY, CDR2 SVGAGI. The V gene lost 0 bases and the J gene lost 10 bases, with 13 bases spanning the gap. CDR3 region: CASSYSDGESSPLHF. CDR3 DNA: TGTGCCAGCAGTTACTCCGACGGAGAGAGCTCACCCCTCCACTTT.

The V call is TRBV7-8, the J call TRBJ2-2; no reliable D call. From germline, CDR1 is SGHVS and CDR2 FQNEAQ. Trimming cost V 4 bases and J 6 bases, with 9 bases left between them. The CDR3 is made up of 13 amino acids. This CDR3 reads CASSSRVAGELFF. The CDR3, as DNA: TGTGCCAGCAGCTCTCGAGTGGCCGGGGAGCTGTTTTTT.

The chain links TRBV11-3 to TRBJ2-7; no reliable D call. V shed 0 bases and J shed 0 bases, with 6 bases lying between them. The CDR3 totals 14 residues. Germline V CDR1 and CDR2: SGHNT, YENEEA. In DNA, the CDR3 is TGTGCCAGCAGCTTAGATCCGAGCTCCTACGAGCAGTACTTC. Encoded protein: CASSLDPSSYEQYF. The full variable domain, completed using reference TRBV11-3 and TRBJ2-7, is EAGVVQSPRYKIIEKKQPVAFWCNPISGHNTLYWYLQNLGQGPELLIRYENEEAVDDSQLPKDRFSAERLKGVDSTLKIQPAELGDSAVYLCASSLDPSSYEQYFGPGTRLTVT.

The chain carries TRBV5-4 and TRBJ2-3, with 12 bases identical to TRBD2. This CDR3 is built from 16 residues. J gave up 6 bases and V 3 bases, and 8 bases lay outside the gene matches. Per germline, CDR1 SGHNT and CDR2 YYREEE (reference sequence). The CDR3: CASSSWTSGAGDTQYF. The CDR3 DNA is TGTGCCAGCAGCTCCTGGACTAGCGGGGCGGGGGATACGCAGTATTTT.

The chain has TRBV4-3 and TRBJ2-3; D may be TRBD1 (6 bases). In germline, CDR1 is LGHNA, CDR2 YSLEER. This CDR3 comprises 15 residues. V shed 0 bases and J shed 0 bases, with 7 bases lying between them. The CDR3 region has the DNA TGCGCCAGCAGCCAAGAGGGGGCGAGCACAGATACGCAGTATTTT. Encoded protein: CASSQEGASTDTQYF.

V and J are TRBV29-1 and TRBJ1-4; 7 positions agree with TRBD1. The V gene end was trimmed by 4 bases and the J gene end by 6 bases; junction bases not matched to a gene: 2. Germline CDR1 SQVTM, CDR2 ANQGSEA. The CDR3 sequence is 12 residues long. CDR3 region: CSVGQGDEKLFF. For the CDR3, the DNA is TGCAGCGTTGGGCAGGGGGATGAAAAACTGTTTTTT.

The V and J genes are TRBV4-1 and TRBJ1-5, with 9 bases aligning to TRBD1. CDR1 MGHRA and CDR2 YSYEKL come from the germline V gene. The CDR3 extends over 16 amino acids. After removal of 1 base from V and 5 bases from J, the junction contained 6 bases not matched to a gene. DNA for the CDR3: TGCGCCAGCAGCCAAGCACCAACAGGGGGCCATCAGCCCCAGCATTTT. Translation: CASSQAPTGGHQPQHF.

This chain joins TRBV28 and TRBJ1-1, with 11 bases fitting TRBD1. The CDR3 has 15 residues. Germline V lookup: CDR1 MDHEN, CDR2 SYDVKM. With 6 bases clipped from V and 4 bases from J, the junction kept 7 bases outside the gene matches. The CDR3: CASSRTGGGGTEAFF. The CDR3 DNA is TGTGCCAGCAGCCGGACAGGGGGCGGGGGCACTGAAGCTTTCTTT. The variable domain in full, completed from reference TRBV28 and TRBJ1-1, reads DVKVTQSSRYLVKRTGEKVFLECVQDMDHENMFWYRQDPGLGLRLIYFSYDVKMKEKGDIPEGYSVSREKKERFSLILESASTNQTSMYLCASSRTGGGGTEAFFGQGTRLTVV.

J is TRBJ2-1 and V is TRBV7-2; no firm D call. Per the germline V gene, CDR1 is SGHTA and CDR2 is FQGNSA. V was pared by 5 bases and J by 9 bases, with 17 bases between. This CDR3 region has 14 residues. The CDR3 DNA follows: TGTGCCAGCAGCCAACGGTTCGCTGTAGTTGAGCAGTTCTTC. Amino acid sequence: CASSQRFAVVEQFF.

The rearrangement links TRBV11-3 to TRBJ2-1; D might be TRBD2 (7 bases). The CDR3 contains 14 residues. V gave up 3 bases and J gave up 9 bases, with 15 bases separating them. Per the germline V gene, CDR1 is SGHNT and CDR2 is YENEEA. CDR3 in amino acids: CASSLAGADGEQFF. The CDR3, as DNA: TGTGCCAGCAGCTTGGCGGGGGCGGACGGTGAGCAGTTCTTC. Using reference TRBV11-3 and TRBJ2-1 for the parts outside the CDR3, the full variable domain is EAGVVQSPRYKIIEKKQPVAFWCNPISGHNTLYWYLQNLGQGPELLIRYENEEAVDDSQLPKDRFSAERLKGVDSTLKIQPAELGDSAVYLCASSLAGADGEQFFGPGTRLTVL.

The V call is TRBV18, the J call TRBJ2-3, with 9 bases matching TRBD1. With 3 bases clipped from V and 3 bases from J, the junction kept 10 bases outside the gene matches. The germline V gene encodes CDR1 KGHSH and CDR2 LQKENI. This CDR3 region has 17 residues. The CDR3 coding sequence is TGTGCCAGCTCACCCATCTTTACAGGGGGCTTGACAGATACGCAGTATTTT. This translates into CASSPIFTGGLTDTQYF.